This TCR beta chain was identified in a study of identical twins. This CDR3 comprises 14 residues. The germline V gene encodes CDR1 SGHVS and CDR2 FNYEAQ. V was shortened by 1 base and J by 2 bases, with 8 bases between the two germline ends. All of the donors were Caucasians in good health. Study conclusions and caveats: Invariant MAIT and iNKT cells may have partly biased zero-insertion analyses.

This clonotype was counted many times. Its specificity is unknown. TCRdb passed the 5' RACE reads through MiXCR, listing each CDR3 protein once. The repertoire holds roughly 290,000 distinct CDR3 sequences, with more than 6.5% as singletons. The data also belong to a second study, concerning yellow fever vaccine responses in identical twins.

What was sequenced was memory (CD45RO+) T cells sorted from blood. This chain connects TRBV7-6 to TRBJ1-1; D unclear. This TCR was recovered from a woman aged 18-29 years in good health. Here the CDR3 reads CASSLGPQNTEAFF. The DNA for the CDR3 is TGTGCCAGCAGCTTAGGCCCCCAAAACACTGAAGCTTTCTTT.